This T cell receptor (beta chain) is drawn from a study of graft-versus-host responses after intestinal transplantation. CDR3 length: 16 amino acids. From germline, CDR1 is SGHDT and CDR2 YYEEEE. J gave up 0 bases and V 2 bases, and 8 bases lay outside the gene matches. Details on this clone: The antigen is not known.

TCRdb's copy holds only in-frame clones and misses some; the assay was immunoSEQ multiplex PCR. The sample lists more than 95,000 clones, 92% occurring once. The chain combines TRBV5-6 with TRBJ2-7; 7 nucleotides match TRBD2. The material sequenced was unstimulated CD4+ T cells sorted from spleen or lymph node cells, taken before intestinal transplant. This receptor was identified in a human donor who received an intestinal transplant. The CDR3 reads CASSFLRLAASYEQYF. As DNA, the CDR3 is TGTGCCAGCAGCTTTCTCCGGCTAGCGGCCTCCTACGAGCAGTACTTC.